The present T cell receptor beta chain was sequenced within a study of early T cells in non-severe SARS-CoV-2 infection. The overall study: Unsorted whole-blood RNA was sequenced in bulk, leaving chains unpaired.

The germline V gene has CDR1 MDHEN and CDR2 SYDVKM. Trimming removed 8 bases from V and 11 bases from J; junction bases left unmatched: 16. This CDR3 comprises 14 residues. Whole-study results and caveats: Clonotype matching in VDJdb favored anti-spike CD8 responses and did not capture private and CD4 specificities.

A few counts support this clonotype. Its target is unknown. TCRdb processed the 5' RACE reads anew with MiXCR; each CDR3 protein has one entry. Of around 83,000 distinct CDR3 sequences in the sample, 9.5% to 15% are singletons; the top ten hold about 4.4%. The genes are TRBV28 and TRBJ1-1, with TRBD1 identical over 8 bases. This TCR was recovered from an adult who was a healthcare worker with PCR-confirmed SARS-CoV-2 infection or an uninfected control (not recorded which). The sequencing used whole blood, collected at baseline. CDR3 residues: CASVGLRSGQEAFF. CDR3 nucleotide sequence: TGTGCCAGCGTCGGGTTAAGATCGGGACAGGAGGCTTTCTTT.